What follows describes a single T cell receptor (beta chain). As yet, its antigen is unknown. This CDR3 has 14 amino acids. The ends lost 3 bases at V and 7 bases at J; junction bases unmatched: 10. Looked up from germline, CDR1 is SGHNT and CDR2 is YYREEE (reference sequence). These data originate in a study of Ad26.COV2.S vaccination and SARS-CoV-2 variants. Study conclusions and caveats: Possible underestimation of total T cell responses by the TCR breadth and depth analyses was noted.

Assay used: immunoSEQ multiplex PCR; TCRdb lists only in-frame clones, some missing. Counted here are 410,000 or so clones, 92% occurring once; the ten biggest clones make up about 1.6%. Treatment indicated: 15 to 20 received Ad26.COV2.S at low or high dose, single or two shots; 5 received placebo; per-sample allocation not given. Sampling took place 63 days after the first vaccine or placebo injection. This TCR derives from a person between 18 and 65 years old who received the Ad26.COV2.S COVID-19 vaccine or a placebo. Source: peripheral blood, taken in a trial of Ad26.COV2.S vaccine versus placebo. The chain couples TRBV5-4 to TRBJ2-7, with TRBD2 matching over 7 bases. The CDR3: CASSSTSVGGEQYF. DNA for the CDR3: TGTGCCAGCAGCTCTACTAGCGTGGGTGGGGAGCAGTACTTC.